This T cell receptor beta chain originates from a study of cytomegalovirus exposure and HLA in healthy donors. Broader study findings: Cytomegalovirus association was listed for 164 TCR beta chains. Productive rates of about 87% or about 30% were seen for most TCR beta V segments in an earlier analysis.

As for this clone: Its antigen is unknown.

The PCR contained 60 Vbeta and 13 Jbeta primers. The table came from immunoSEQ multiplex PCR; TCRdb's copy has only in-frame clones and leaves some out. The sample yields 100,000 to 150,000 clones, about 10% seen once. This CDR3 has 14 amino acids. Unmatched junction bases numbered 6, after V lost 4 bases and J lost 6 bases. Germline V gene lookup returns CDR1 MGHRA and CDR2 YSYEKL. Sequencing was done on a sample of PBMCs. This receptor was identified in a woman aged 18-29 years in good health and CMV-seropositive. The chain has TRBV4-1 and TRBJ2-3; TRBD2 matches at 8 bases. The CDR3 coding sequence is TGCGCCAGCAGCCTACTAGCGGATGGGGATACGCAGTATTTT. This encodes CASSLLADGDTQYF.